These 9 T cell receptor beta chains were sequenced from one sample in a study of T cells after yellow fever vaccination. TCRdb re-derived calls from the 5' RACE reads in MiXCR, one entry per CDR3 protein. The data show approximately 600,000 distinct CDR3 sequences, 9% to 15% seen once. Sequences were derived from PBMCs, sampled on the day of the yellow fever booster vaccination. The receptors stem from a man aged 25 to 45 who received the YFV17D yellow fever vaccine.

V is TRBV7-6 and J is TRBJ2-5; no clear D gene. The V end was cut by 5 bases, the J end by 5 bases, with 12 bases between. The CDR3 spans 13 residues. Germline V gives CDR1 SGHVS, CDR2 FNYEAQ. The CDR3 DNA follows: TGTGCCAGCAGCCCGGTGGGTAGGGAGACCCAGTACTTC. Its translation is CASSPVGRETQYF. The complete variable domain, with remaining parts taken from reference TRBV7-6 and TRBJ2-5, reads GAGVSQSPRYKVTKRGQDVALRCDPISGHVSLYWYRQALGQGPEFLTYFNYEAQQDKSGLPNDRFSAERPEGSISTLTIQRTEQRDSAMYRCASSPVGRETQYFGPGTRLLVL.

This clonotype has a handful of counts. This sequence joins TRBV10-3 and TRBJ2-7; D perhaps matches TRBD1 (5 bases). The V gene's germline CDR1 is ENHRY and CDR2 SYGVKD. The CDR3 extends over 15 amino acids. Trimming pared 0 bases from V and 5 bases from J, leaving 14 bases between. The CDR3 nucleotides read TGTGCCATCAGTGAGTCCTGGCAGGGATCCAACGAGCAGTACTTC. Its protein product is CAISESWQGSNEQYF.

This clonotype was seen only a few times. V is TRBV6-2 or TRBV6-3 and J is TRBJ1-5; D not certain. V lost 4 bases to trimming and J lost 7 bases, with 11 bases between them. CDR3 size: 13 residues. The germline CDR1 and CDR2 sequences are MNHEY and SVGEGT. CDR3 in amino acids: CASSSGEGQPQHF. CDR3 bases: TGTGCCAGCAGTTCCGGAGAGGGACAGCCCCAGCATTTT.

J is TRBJ1-1 and V is TRBV30; 7 bases align to TRBD1. This CDR3 is built from 13 residues. V was pared by 5 bases and J by 3 bases, with 6 bases of the junction left unmatched. Germline V gene sequence: CDR1 GTSNPN, CDR2 SVGIG (reference sequence). CDR3 DNA: TGTGCCTGGTCGGGACAGCACCACACTGAAGCTTTCTTT. As protein: CAWSGQHHTEAFF.

This clonotype has just a few counts. The J gene is TRBJ2-7, the V gene TRBV6-8; no firm D call. V was shortened by 3 bases and J by 2 bases, with 11 bases between the two germline ends. The germline V gene has CDR1 MNHGY and CDR2 SAAAGT. This CDR3 spans 14 amino acids. The CDR3 protein is CASSYTQETYEQYF. The CDR3, as DNA: TGTGCCAGCAGTTATACTCAGGAAACCTACGAGCAGTACTTC.

This clonotype was counted at least ten times. The chain couples TRBV5-5 to TRBJ2-1, with 9 bases aligning to TRBD1. The ends lost 3 bases at V and 4 bases at J; junction bases unmatched: 2. Germline V gives CDR1 SGHKS, CDR2 YYEKEE (reference sequence). The CDR3 length is 14 residues. The CDR3 sequence is CASSSGQGYNEQFF. CDR3 DNA: TGTGCCAGCAGCTCGGGACAGGGATACAATGAGCAGTTCTTC.

The chain employs TRBV18 and TRBJ2-1; 11 bases fit TRBD2. V was clipped by 4 bases and J by 6 bases; unmatched bases: 8. CDR3 size: 16 residues. Germline V gene sequence: CDR1 KGHSH, CDR2 LQKENI. The CDR3: CASSHPTGTSGNEQFF. In DNA, the CDR3 is TGTGCCAGCTCACACCCAACCGGGACTAGCGGCAATGAGCAGTTCTTC.

This clonotype turned up a few times. This chain connects TRBV9 to TRBJ2-5; 8 bases agree with TRBD2. This CDR3 spans 14 amino acids. Germline CDR1 is SGDLS and CDR2 is YYNGEE. With 1 base clipped from V and 3 bases from J, the junction kept 2 bases outside the gene matches. The CDR3 loop is CASSVFGGEETQYF. The CDR3 DNA is TGTGCCAGCAGCGTATTCGGGGGGGAAGAGACCCAGTACTTC.

This clonotype has just a few counts. The CDR3 region is CASRTDRGLDTGELFF. The CDR3 coding sequence is TGCGCCAGCAGGACCGACAGGGGGCTCGACACCGGGGAGCTGTTTTTT. The genes are TRBV5-1 and TRBJ2-2; 10 nucleotides agree with TRBD1. Germline V gene data show CDR1 as SGHRS and CDR2 as YFSETQ. V was clipped by 5 bases and J by 3 bases; unmatched bases: 7. This CDR3 has 16 residues.